This record covers a single TCR beta chain. Germline assignment: CDR1 SNHLY and CDR2 FYNNEI. V dropped 4 bases and J dropped 9 bases, with 15 bases sitting between them. This CDR3 comprises 13 residues. These data are taken from a study of blood T cell repertoires in COVID-19. Overall study context: Sample material is recorded as cDNA or gDNA derived from T cells, B-cell-depleted T cells, or PBMCs.

As processed by the authors: Reference gene primer amplification yielded estimated nucleated cell counts. Here immunoSEQ multiplex PCR was the method, and the copy in TCRdb shows in-frame clones only, minus some. V and J calls and clone size follow that table, whereas D and trimming were derived from the DNA. The data contain under 150,000 clones, around 84% of them singletons. The sequenced sample was peripheral blood. The clonotype originates from a man in his 60s with active or convalescent COVID-19. This rearrangement joins TRBV2 to TRBJ2-5; D remains ambiguous. The DNA of the CDR3 is TGTGCCAGCAGTGTTAAGACAAATTCTCCCCAGTACTTC. Encoded protein: CASSVKTNSPQYF. Filled out from reference TRBV2 and TRBJ2-5, the complete variable domain reads EPEVTQTPSHQVTQMGQEVILRCVPISNHLYFYWYRQILGQKVEFLVSFYNNEISEKSEIFDDQFSVERPDGSNFTLKIRSTKLEDSAMYFCASSVKTNSPQYFGPGTRLLVL.